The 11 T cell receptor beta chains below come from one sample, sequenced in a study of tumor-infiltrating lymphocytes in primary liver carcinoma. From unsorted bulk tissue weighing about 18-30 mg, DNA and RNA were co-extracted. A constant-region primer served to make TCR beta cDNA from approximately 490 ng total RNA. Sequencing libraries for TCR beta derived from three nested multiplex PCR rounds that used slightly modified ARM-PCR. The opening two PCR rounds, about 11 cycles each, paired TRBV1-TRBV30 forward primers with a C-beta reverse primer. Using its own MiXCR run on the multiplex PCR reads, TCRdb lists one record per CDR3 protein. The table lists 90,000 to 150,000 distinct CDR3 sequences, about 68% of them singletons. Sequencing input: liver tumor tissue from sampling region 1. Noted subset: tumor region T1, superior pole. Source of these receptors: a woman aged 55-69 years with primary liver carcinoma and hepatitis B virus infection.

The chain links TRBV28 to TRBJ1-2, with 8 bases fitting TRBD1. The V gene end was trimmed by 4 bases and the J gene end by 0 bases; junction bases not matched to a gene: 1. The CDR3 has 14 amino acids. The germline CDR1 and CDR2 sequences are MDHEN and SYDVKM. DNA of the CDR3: TGTGCCAGCAGTTCGACAGGGGCTAACTATGGCTACACCTTC. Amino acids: CASSSTGANYGYTF.

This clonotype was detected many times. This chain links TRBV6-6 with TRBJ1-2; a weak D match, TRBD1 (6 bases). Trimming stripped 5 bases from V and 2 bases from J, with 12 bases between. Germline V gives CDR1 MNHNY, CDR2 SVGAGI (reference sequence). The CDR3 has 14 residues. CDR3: CASSRGHLNYGYTF. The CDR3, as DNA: TGTGCCAGCAGTCGGGGACACCTGAACTATGGCTACACCTTC.

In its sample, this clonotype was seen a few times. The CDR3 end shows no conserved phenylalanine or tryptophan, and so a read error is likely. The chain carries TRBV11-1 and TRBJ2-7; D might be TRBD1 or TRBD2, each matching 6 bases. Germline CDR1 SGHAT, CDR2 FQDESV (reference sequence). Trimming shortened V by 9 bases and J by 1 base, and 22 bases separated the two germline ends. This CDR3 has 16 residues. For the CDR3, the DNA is TGTGCCAGTAGCGCCCGCGGGACACTACCTTCCTACGAGCAGTACCTC. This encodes CASSARGTLPSYEQYL.

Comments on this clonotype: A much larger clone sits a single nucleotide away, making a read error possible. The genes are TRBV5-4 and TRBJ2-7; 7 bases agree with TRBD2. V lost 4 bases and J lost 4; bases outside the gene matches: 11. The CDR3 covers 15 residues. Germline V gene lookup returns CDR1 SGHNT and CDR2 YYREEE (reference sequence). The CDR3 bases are TGTGCCAGCAGCCGTTACCGAGGGAGGGTGTACGAGCAGTACTTC. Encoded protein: CASSRYRGRVYEQYF.

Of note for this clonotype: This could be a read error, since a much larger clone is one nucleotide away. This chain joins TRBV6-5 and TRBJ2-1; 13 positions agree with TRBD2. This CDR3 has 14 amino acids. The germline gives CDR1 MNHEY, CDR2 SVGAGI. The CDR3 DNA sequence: TGTGCGTCATCGGGACTAGCGGGAAATGGTGAGCAGTTCTTC. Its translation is CASSGLAGNGEQFF.

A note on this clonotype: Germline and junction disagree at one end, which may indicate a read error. The chain's CDR3 is CASSFWAGASCNEQFF. CDR3 bases: TGTGCCAGCAGCTTTTGGGCGGGGGCCTCCTGCAATGAGCAGTTCTTC. The chain is built from TRBV5-6 and TRBJ2-1; D perhaps matches TRBD2 (7 bases). Germline CDR1 and CDR2: SGHDT and YYEEEE. CDR3 length: 16 residues.

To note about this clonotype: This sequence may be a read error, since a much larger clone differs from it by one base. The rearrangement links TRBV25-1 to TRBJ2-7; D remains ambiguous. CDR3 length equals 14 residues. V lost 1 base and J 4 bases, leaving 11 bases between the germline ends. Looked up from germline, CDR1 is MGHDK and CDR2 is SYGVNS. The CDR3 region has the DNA TGTGCCAGCAGTGAATTTGTTACATCTTACGAGCAGTACTTC. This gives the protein CASSEFVTSYEQYF.

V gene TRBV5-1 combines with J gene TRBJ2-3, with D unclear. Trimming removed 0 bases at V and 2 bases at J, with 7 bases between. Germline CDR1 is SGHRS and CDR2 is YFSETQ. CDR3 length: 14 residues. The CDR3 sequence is CASSLGRPTDTQYF. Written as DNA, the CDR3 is TGCGCCAGCAGCTTGGGCAGGCCCACAGATACGCAGTATTTT.

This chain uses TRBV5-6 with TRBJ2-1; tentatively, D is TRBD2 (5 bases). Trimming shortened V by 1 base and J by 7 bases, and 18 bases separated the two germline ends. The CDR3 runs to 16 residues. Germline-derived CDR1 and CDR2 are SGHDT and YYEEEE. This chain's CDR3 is CASSLLWSGRYNEQFF. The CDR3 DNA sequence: TGTGCCAGCAGCTTGCTGTGGAGTGGGAGATATAATGAGCAGTTCTTC.

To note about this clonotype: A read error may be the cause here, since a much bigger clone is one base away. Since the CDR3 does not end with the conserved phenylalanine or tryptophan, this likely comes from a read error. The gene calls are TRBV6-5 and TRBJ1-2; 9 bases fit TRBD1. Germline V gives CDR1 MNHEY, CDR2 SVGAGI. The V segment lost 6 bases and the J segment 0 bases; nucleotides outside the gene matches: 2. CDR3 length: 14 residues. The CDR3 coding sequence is TGTGCCAGCAGAAGGGACAGGGCTAACTATGGCTACACCATC. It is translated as CASRRDRANYGYTI.

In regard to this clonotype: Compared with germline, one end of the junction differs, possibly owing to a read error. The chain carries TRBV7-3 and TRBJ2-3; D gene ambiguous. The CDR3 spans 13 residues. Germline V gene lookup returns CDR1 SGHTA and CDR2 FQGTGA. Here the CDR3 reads CTSSLSVRDTQYF. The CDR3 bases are TGTACCAGCAGCTTAAGCGTTAGAGATACGCAGTATTTT. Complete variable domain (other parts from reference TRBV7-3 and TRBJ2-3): GAGVSQTPSNKVTEKGKYVELRCDPISGHTALYWYRQSLGQGPEFLIYFQGTGAADDSGLPNDRFFAVRPEGSVSTLKIQRTERGDSAVYLCTSSLSVRDTQYFGPGTRLTVL.